The 20 T cell receptor beta chains reported below all come from one sample, sequenced in a study of shared clonotypes between healthy human individuals. It was CD45RO-negative cells, positively selected for CCR7, that made up naive CD8 cells, with terminally differentiated effector memory CD45RA+ cells excluded. The protocol was immunoSEQ multiplex PCR, while the TCRdb copy is restricted to in-frame clones and leaves out a portion. The profile shows roughly 550,000 clones, nearly 97% of them singletons. Material for sequencing was naive CD8+ T cells sorted from blood. Source of these receptors: a woman aged 25 to 39 in good health.

The chain uses TRBV9 and TRBJ2-7; 11 bases match TRBD1. This CDR3 spans 15 amino acids. The V and J ends lost 0 bases and 3 bases, in that order; junction bases with no gene match: 2. Germline V lookup: CDR1 SGDLS, CDR2 YYNGEE. In DNA form, the CDR3 reads TGTGCCAGCAGCGTAGGGGGGACAGGGGGCTACGAGCAGTACTTC. Amino acids: CASSVGGTGGYEQYF. The complete variable domain, with remaining parts taken from reference TRBV9 and TRBJ2-7, reads DSGVTQTPKHLITATGQRVTLRCSPRSGDLSVYWYQQSLDQGLQFLIQYYNGEERAKGNILERFSAQQFPDLHSELNLSSLELGDSALYFCASSVGGTGGYEQYFGPGTRLTVT.

The chain uses TRBV30 and TRBJ2-5, with D perhaps matching TRBD2 (6 bases). The V gene's germline CDR1 is GTSNPN and CDR2 SVGIG (reference sequence). V was cut by 2 bases and J by 0 bases, with 16 bases left in between. The CDR3 consists of 16 residues. The CDR3 DNA reads as TGTGCCTGGAGTTTCTTCTACCAGCGGGACCAAGAGACCCAGTACTTC. Its translation: CAWSFFYQRDQETQYF.

The table lists this clone with a count of one. The chain joins TRBV9 to TRBJ2-7, with 7 nucleotides matching TRBD1. Per germline, CDR1 SGDLS and CDR2 YYNGEE. This CDR3 comprises 15 residues. With 0 bases clipped from V and 7 bases from J, the junction kept 10 bases outside the gene matches. CDR3 nucleotide sequence: TGTGCCAGCAGCGTAGGAGGGGGCGGGTCCTTGGAGCAGTACTTC. Translated: CASSVGGGGSLEQYF.

On this clone itself: Other nucleotide sequences in the sample specify the same CDR3. The V gene is TRBV28, the J gene TRBJ1-5; D is perhaps TRBD1 (6 bases). The CDR3 has 15 residues. Trimming pared 4 bases from V and 3 bases from J, leaving 13 bases between. Germline V gives CDR1 MDHEN, CDR2 SYDVKM. This CDR3 is CASSSLDSYNQPQHF. The CDR3 region has the DNA TGTGCCAGCAGTTCCTTGGACAGTTACAATCAGCCCCAGCATTTT.

The V gene is TRBV15, the J gene TRBJ1-1; D is ambiguous. Trimming pared 3 bases from V and 3 bases from J, leaving 11 bases between. This CDR3 region has 14 residues. The germline V gene encodes CDR1 LNHNV and CDR2 YYDKDF (reference sequence). The CDR3 loop reads CATSRFGEDTEAFF. As DNA, the CDR3 is TGTGCCACCAGCAGGTTTGGTGAGGACACTGAAGCTTTCTTT.

The V and J genes are TRBV5-4 and TRBJ2-5; D might be TRBD1 (6 bases). Germline V gene sequence: CDR1 SGHNT, CDR2 YYREEE (reference sequence). The CDR3 sequence is 15 residues long. Trimming removed 0 bases from V and 5 bases from J, with 14 bases in between. The CDR3 region is CASSLALSGAETQYF. The CDR3 DNA is TGTGCCAGCAGCTTGGCCCTCTCAGGGGCCGAGACCCAGTACTTC.

The rearrangement joins TRBV27 to TRBJ2-7, with 12 bases matching TRBD1. V shed 8 bases and J 5 bases; nucleotides not matched to a gene: 7. The V gene's germline CDR1 is MNHEY and CDR2 SMNVEV (reference sequence). This CDR3 region has 14 residues. This CDR3 reads CASGPGTGGHEQYF. Here the CDR3 DNA reads TGTGCCAGCGGACCCGGGACAGGGGGCCACGAGCAGTACTTC.

The chain couples TRBV9 to TRBJ2-1; a possible D gene is TRBD2 (5 bases). V gave up 0 bases and J gave up 4 bases, with 14 bases separating them. Germline assignment: CDR1 SGDLS and CDR2 YYNGEE. The CDR3 runs to 16 residues. The CDR3 nucleotides read TGTGCCAGCAGCGTAGGTGCGCTAGCATATTACAATGAGCAGTTCTTC. Translated: CASSVGALAYYNEQFF.

The chain employs TRBV10-2 and TRBJ1-1; D unclear. The V end lost 3 bases, the J end lost 3 bases, and 8 bases lay between the germline ends. CDR1 WSHSY and CDR2 SAAADI come from the germline V gene. The CDR3 loop spans 13 amino acids. The CDR3 loop reads CASSDNSYTEAFF. In DNA form, the CDR3 reads TGCGCCAGCAGTGATAACAGCTACACTGAAGCTTTCTTT.

The V and J genes are TRBV28 and TRBJ2-3; TRBD1 might be the D (5 bases). The germline V gene encodes CDR1 MDHEN and CDR2 SYDVKM. The CDR3 runs to 14 residues. Trimming removed 6 bases from V and 0 bases from J, with 10 bases in between. The DNA of the CDR3 is TGTGCCAGCAGGGGGCGAGTCAGCACAGATACGCAGTATTTT. Protein sequence: CASRGRVSTDTQYF.

This clone came up once. V is TRBV6-5 and J is TRBJ1-5, with a tentative D call TRBD1 (6 bases). From germline, CDR1 is MNHEY and CDR2 SVGAGI. The V end was cut by 6 bases, the J end by 3 bases, with 12 bases between. The CDR3 sequence is 14 residues long. DNA of the CDR3: TGTGCCAGCAGCAATGGACAGTTCAATCAGCCCCAGCATTTT. Protein sequence: CASSNGQFNQPQHF.

In DNA, the CDR3 is TGTGCCAGCAGCTTAGGGTGGGCAGGGGCCTACGAGCAGTACTTC. It codes for CASSLGWAGAYEQYF. The chain has TRBV11-2 and TRBJ2-7, with D maybe TRBD1 (6 bases). With 1 base removed from V and 2 bases from J, the gap between germline ends came to 12 bases. CDR3 length: 15 residues. Germline V gives CDR1 SGHAT, CDR2 FQNNGV.

The chain combines TRBV5-6 with TRBJ2-7; 9 nucleotides agree with TRBD2. Germline V CDR1 and CDR2: SGHDT, YYEEEE. CDR3 size: 16 residues. The trim removed 4 bases at V and 2 bases at J, leaving 10 bases unmatched. The chain's CDR3 is CASSGGLAGATYEQYF. CDR3 bases: TGTGCCAGCAGCGGGGGCTTAGCGGGAGCGACCTACGAGCAGTACTTC.

V is TRBV7-6 and J is TRBJ2-2; 10 bases line up with TRBD2. Trimming at V came to 5 bases and at J to 7 bases, leaving 16 bases not matched to a gene. CDR3 size: 18 residues. CDR1 is SGHVS and CDR2 is FNYEAQ in the germline V gene. This CDR3 is CASSTRTSGENNFGELFF. The DNA of the CDR3 is TGTGCCAGCAGCACTAGGACTAGCGGAGAAAATAACTTCGGGGAGCTGTTTTTT.

The rearrangement links TRBV4-1 to TRBJ2-7; 7 bases align to TRBD1. Germline lookup yields CDR1 MGHRA and CDR2 YSYEKL. The ends lost 4 bases at V and 3 bases at J; junction bases unmatched: 12. CDR3 length: 16 residues. The CDR3, as DNA: TGCGCCAGCAGCCCCAACTACAGGGGTATTGACTACGAGCAGTACTTC. Its protein product is CASSPNYRGIDYEQYF.

The J gene is TRBJ2-1, the V gene TRBV28; 9 bases match TRBD1. Germline V gene data show CDR1 as MDHEN and CDR2 as SYDVKM. Unmatched junction bases numbered 5, after V lost 7 bases and J lost 7 bases. This CDR3 has 13 residues. The CDR3 nucleotides are TGTGCCAGCACCGTACAGGGGGCGAATGAGCAGTTCTTC. Residues: CASTVQGANEQFF. Together with reference TRBV28 and TRBJ2-1, the CDR3 gives the full variable domain: DVKVTQSSRYLVKRTGEKVFLECVQDMDHENMFWYRQDPGLGLRLIYFSYDVKMKEKGDIPEGYSVSREKKERFSLILESASTNQTSMYLCASTVQGANEQFFGPGTRLTVL.

The genes are TRBV18 and TRBJ2-7; D uncertain. CDR3 length: 12 residues. Trimming removed 4 bases from V and 4 bases from J, with 8 bases in between. Germline values: CDR1 KGHSH, CDR2 LQKENI. CDR3 coding DNA: TGTGCCAGCTCACAGGGAAGTTACGAGCAGTACTTC. It is translated as CASSQGSYEQYF.

The V gene is TRBV9, the J gene TRBJ2-7; D possibly corresponds to TRBD1 (6 bases). Trimming took 4 bases from V and 3 from J, leaving 14 bases between them. This CDR3 region has 14 residues. The germline V gene encodes CDR1 SGDLS and CDR2 YYNGEE. DNA of the CDR3: TGTGCCAGCAGCCCCTGGGACACAGGCTACGAGCAGTACTTC. It specifies CASSPWDTGYEQYF.

The genes are TRBV27 and TRBJ2-7; D not certain. The CDR3 length is 10 residues. Deletions cut 3 bases from V and 6 bases from J, with 3 bases between. CDR1 and CDR2 (germline): MNHEY, SMNVEV (reference sequence). The CDR3 loop reads CASSFTEQYF. For the CDR3, the DNA is TGTGCCAGCAGTTTTACCGAGCAGTACTTC.

This chain links TRBV5-1 with TRBJ2-5; D gene unclear. The end of the DNA fits TRBJ2-7 better, so the J call may be wrong. Germline CDR1 and CDR2: SGHRS and YFSETQ. The CDR3 is 13 amino acids. The CDR3: CASSLAGGSEQYF. Here the CDR3 DNA reads TGCGCCAGCAGCTTGGCCGGTGGGTCCGAGCAGTACTTC.